The present T cell receptor (beta chain) was sequenced within a study of blood T cell repertoires in COVID-19. Study in general: Some COVID-19 samples were acute and others convalescent; all came from the United States, Italy and Spain.

Authors' analysis steps: Amplifying reference gene primers gave estimates of nucleated cell counts. Some clones are missing from TCRdb's copy, which holds only in-frame ones; the method was immunoSEQ multiplex PCR. V, J and clone size derive from that table, while D and trimming were established from the DNA sequence. Of almost 200,000 clones in the sample, around 85% were seen once. Trimming cost V 4 bases and J 4 bases, with 2 bases left between them. The germline V gene has CDR1 MDHEN and CDR2 SYDVKM. This CDR3 has 11 amino acids. Source material: peripheral blood. V usage is TRBV28 and J usage is TRBJ1-3; no clear D. The TCR comes from a man between 60 and 70 years old with COVID-19, enrolled during active disease. CDR3 sequence: CASSSGNTIYF. In DNA, the CDR3 is TGTGCCAGCAGTTCGGGAAACACCATATATTTT. Combining the CDR3 with reference TRBV28 and TRBJ1-3 gives the whole variable domain DVKVTQSSRYLVKRTGEKVFLECVQDMDHENMFWYRQDPGLGLRLIYFSYDVKMKEKGDIPEGYSVSREKKERFSLILESASTNQTSMYLCASSSGNTIYFGEGSWLTVV.